This passage covers 26 T cell receptor beta chains from one sample sequenced in a study of cytomegalovirus exposure and HLA in healthy donors. Use of 60 Vbeta and 13 Jbeta primers characterized the PCR. Data came from immunoSEQ multiplex PCR; TCRdb stores just in-frame clones and leaves some out. The repertoire holds around 140,000 clones, about 72% seen once, with roughly 1.5% in the top ten. The sample was PBMCs. The source is a female donor in good health and CMV-seronegative.

This CDR3 reads CASSLGYGTAYEQYF. The CDR3 DNA follows: TGTGCCAGCAGCTTAGGATACGGGACAGCCTACGAGCAGTACTTC. The rearrangement links TRBV11-3 to TRBJ2-7, with 7 bases matching TRBD1. V dropped 1 base and J dropped 2; count of bases not matched to a gene: 5. Germline CDR1 and CDR2: SGHNT and YENEEA. The CDR3 is 15 residues long.

J is TRBJ2-7 and V is TRBV2, with D unclear. CDR1 is SNHLY, CDR2 FYNNEI, per germline. This CDR3 comprises 12 residues. The ends were cut back, 8 bases at V and 3 bases at J, with 11 bases in the middle. CDR3 sequence: CASRVTGYEQYF. In DNA, the CDR3 is TGTGCCAGCCGGGTCACGGGCTACGAGCAGTACTTC.

The chain uses TRBV10-2 and TRBJ2-5; D is perhaps TRBD2 (5 bases). Looked up from germline, CDR1 is WSHSY and CDR2 is SAAADI. The V and J ends lost 0 bases and 4 bases respectively, with 12 bases between them. This CDR3 has 15 residues. The CDR3 sequence is CASSESDPGGETQYF. In DNA, the CDR3 is TGCGCCAGCAGTGAGTCAGATCCAGGAGGAGAGACCCAGTACTTC.

This clone has just one count. The chain joins TRBV15 to TRBJ2-7; 11 bases are shared with TRBD1. V lost 3 bases to trimming and J lost 3 bases; unmatched junction nucleotides: 4. Germline values: CDR1 LNHNV, CDR2 YYDKDF (reference sequence). This CDR3 comprises 15 residues. The CDR3 here is CATSSLGTGGYEQYF. The CDR3 region has the DNA TGTGCCACCAGCAGCCTCGGGACAGGGGGCTACGAGCAGTACTTC.

The chain links TRBV7-9 to TRBJ1-4, with no clear D. The CDR3 totals 15 residues. Trimming removed 5 bases from V and 8 bases from J, with 18 bases in between. Germline V gene sequence: CDR1 SEHNR, CDR2 FQNEAQ (reference sequence). For the CDR3, the DNA is TGTGCCAGCAGCACCCTAGGAGATTATAGGGAAAAACTGTTTTTT. Protein: CASSTLGDYREKLFF.

This clone was picked up one time. The sample contains more than one DNA sequence encoding this CDR3. The rearrangement uses TRBV9 and TRBJ1-5; the D gene is possibly TRBD1 (6 bases). Trimming took 2 bases from V and 4 from J, leaving 7 bases between them. The V gene's germline CDR1 is SGDLS and CDR2 YYNGEE. The CDR3 loop spans 13 amino acids. CDR3 sequence reads: CASSVQGNQPQHF. The CDR3 DNA sequence: TGTGCCAGCAGCGTCCAGGGGAATCAGCCCCAGCATTTT.

This CDR3 reads CASSWTSGRAGTGELFF. The DNA of the CDR3 is TGTGCCAGCAGCTGGACTAGCGGGAGGGCCGGTACCGGGGAGCTGTTTTTT. The chain carries TRBV7-9 and TRBJ2-2; 15 bases are a match to TRBD2. Germline V lookup: CDR1 SEHNR, CDR2 FQNEAQ (reference sequence). Trimming at V came to 4 bases and at J to 5 bases, leaving 5 bases not matched to a gene. This CDR3 spans 17 amino acids. Using reference TRBV7-9 and TRBJ2-2 for the parts outside the CDR3, the full variable domain is DTGVSQNPRHKITKRGQNVTFRCDPISEHNRLYWYRQTLGQGPEFLTYFQNEAQLEKSRLLSDRFSAERPKGSFSTLEIQRTEQGDSAMYLCASSWTSGRAGTGELFFGEGSRLTVL.

The J gene is TRBJ2-3, the V gene TRBV4-1; 7 nucleotides align to TRBD1. Per germline, CDR1 MGHRA and CDR2 YSYEKL. This CDR3 is 14 amino acids long. The V and J ends lost 3 bases and 2 bases, in that order; junction bases with no gene match: 2. This chain's CDR3 is CASSQTGSTDTQYF. CDR3 in DNA: TGCGCCAGCAGCCAGACAGGGTCCACAGATACGCAGTATTTT.

The chain combines TRBV2 with TRBJ1-1, with 9 bases aligning to TRBD1. CDR3 length: 16 amino acids. The junction had 14 bases not matched to a gene; V was cut back by 7 bases and J by 5 bases. Germline V gives CDR1 SNHLY, CDR2 FYNNEI. CDR3 region: CASTPMGTGMGTEAFF. For the CDR3, the DNA is TGTGCCAGCACCCCAATGGGGACAGGGATGGGGACTGAAGCTTTCTTT. Filled out from reference TRBV2 and TRBJ1-1, the complete variable domain reads EPEVTQTPSHQVTQMGQEVILRCVPISNHLYFYWYRQILGQKVEFLVSFYNNEISEKSEIFDDQFSVERPDGSNFTLKIRSTKLEDSAMYFCASTPMGTGMGTEAFFGQGTRLTVV.

The chain employs TRBV6-5 and TRBJ1-1, with 10 bases lining up with TRBD1. This CDR3 is built from 15 residues. The V segment lost 6 bases and the J segment 2 bases; nucleotides outside the gene matches: 6. Germline CDR1 and CDR2: MNHEY and SVGAGI. The CDR3 loop is CASRRDRGFNTEAFF. CDR3 nucleotides: TGTGCCAGCAGAAGGGACAGGGGCTTTAACACTGAAGCTTTCTTT.

The chain uses TRBV4-3 and TRBJ1-1; 7 positions agree with TRBD1. This CDR3 contains 17 residues. Looked up from germline, CDR1 is LGHNA and CDR2 is YSLEER. V dropped 0 bases and J dropped 4; count of bases not matched to a gene: 11. The CDR3 region is CASSQEVTQGDSTEAFF. CDR3 sequence (DNA): TGCGCCAGCAGCCAAGAAGTTACCCAGGGGGACAGCACTGAAGCTTTCTTT.

The chain couples TRBV5-1 to TRBJ2-5, with D perhaps TRBD2 (7 bases). The length of the CDR3 is 15 residues. Germline CDR1 and CDR2: SGHRS and YFSETQ. The V end was cut by 2 bases, the J end by 5 bases, with 16 bases between. Here the CDR3 DNA reads TGCGCCAGCAGCTTTGGGGGCGGGAGCGGGGAGACCCAGTACTTC. As protein: CASSFGGGSGETQYF.

V gene TRBV19 combines with J gene TRBJ2-4; tentative D call: TRBD2 (5 bases). The CDR3 is 13 amino acids. Germline V CDR1 and CDR2: LNHDA, SQIVND (reference sequence). With 1 base removed from V and 7 bases from J, the gap between germline ends came to 8 bases. CDR3 residues: CASSIGGDNIQYF. CDR3 DNA: TGTGCCAGTAGTATAGGGGGAGACAACATTCAGTACTTC.

The chain employs TRBV6-4 and TRBJ2-2; 7 bases agree with TRBD2. Trimming removed 3 bases from V and 4 bases from J; junction bases left unmatched: 5. Looked up from germline, CDR1 is MRHNA and CDR2 is SNTAGT. The CDR3 is 15 amino acids. The CDR3 nucleotides read TGTGCCAGCAGTGAGCGGGAGTACGGCACCGGGGAGCTGTTTTTT. Translation: CASSEREYGTGELFF.

The chain uses TRBV6-6 and TRBJ1-4; TRBD1 aligns across 7 bases. The CDR3 contains 14 residues. Germline-derived CDR1 and CDR2 are MNHNY and SVGAGI (reference sequence). Germline trimming cut 5 bases from V and 5 bases from J; bases unmatched to any gene: 5. The CDR3 spells CASSGGTENEKLFF. The DNA of the CDR3 is TGTGCCAGCAGTGGCGGGACAGAGAATGAAAAACTGTTTTTT.

With regard to this clone: Distinct nucleotide sequences in the sample also encode this CDR3. The rearrangement joins TRBV27 to TRBJ1-2, with D possibly matching TRBD1 (5 bases). The ends were cut back, 4 bases at V and 3 bases at J, with 15 bases in the middle. The CDR3 extends over 15 amino acids. The germline gives CDR1 MNHEY, CDR2 SMNVEV (reference sequence). The CDR3, as DNA: TGTGCCAGCAGTTACAGCCCGACGGGGGACTATGGCTACACCTTC. Translating gives CASSYSPTGDYGYTF.

This chain connects TRBV5-1 to TRBJ2-2; 9 bases are a match to TRBD1. This CDR3 contains 17 residues. After removal of 6 bases from V and 7 bases from J, the junction contained 16 bases not matched to a gene. CDR1 and CDR2 (germline): SGHRS, YFSETQ. The CDR3 protein is CASNEKTGTGPGGELFF. CDR3 nucleotide sequence: TGCGCCAGCAACGAAAAAACCGGGACAGGGCCCGGCGGGGAGCTGTTTTTT.

This sequence joins TRBV13 and TRBJ2-2; perhaps TRBD2 as D (5 bases). Germline V lookup: CDR1 PRHDT, CDR2 FYEKMQ (reference sequence). V was clipped by 9 bases and J by 9 bases, with 29 bases between them. CDR3 size: 17 residues. The CDR3 coding sequence is TGTGCCAGTACGCCAAACACGGACGCTGGACTTTACCGGGAGCTGTTTTTT. This gives the protein CASTPNTDAGLYRELFF.

This clone appeared a few times. The chain recombines TRBV28 with TRBJ2-1, with 14 positions matching TRBD2. The CDR3 loop spans 16 amino acids. CDR1 and CDR2 (germline): MDHEN, SYDVKM. V lost 2 bases to trimming and J lost 7 bases; unmatched junction nucleotides: 4. CDR3 nucleotide sequence: TGTGCCAGCAGTTTACAAGGACTAGCGGGAGGAAATGAGCAGTTCTTC. It specifies CASSLQGLAGGNEQFF.

This sequence joins TRBV2 and TRBJ2-3; unclear D gene. The V gene lost 4 bases and the J gene lost 2 bases, with 10 bases spanning the gap. Germline CDR1 and CDR2: SNHLY and FYNNEI. The CDR3 is 14 amino acids. The CDR3 spells CASSVKRNTDTQYF. CDR3 sequence (DNA): TGTGCCAGCAGTGTGAAGAGGAACACAGATACGCAGTATTTT. Using reference TRBV2 and TRBJ2-3 for the parts outside the CDR3, the full variable domain is EPEVTQTPSHQVTQMGQEVILRCVPISNHLYFYWYRQILGQKVEFLVSFYNNEISEKSEIFDDQFSVERPDGSNFTLKIRSTKLEDSAMYFCASSVKRNTDTQYFGPGTRLTVL.

The chain has TRBV27 and TRBJ1-5; a weak D match, TRBD1 (5 bases). CDR1 and CDR2 (germline): MNHEY, SMNVEV (reference sequence). The CDR3 spans 15 residues. V lost 5 bases and J lost 1, with 12 bases in between. In nucleotides, the CDR3 is TGTGCCAGCAGTCTCTCAAGACAGAGCAATCAGCCCCAGCATTTT. Its translation: CASSLSRQSNQPQHF.

This chain joins TRBV7-2 and TRBJ2-2; D perhaps matches TRBD1 (5 bases). The ends were cut back, 1 base at V and 10 bases at J, with 13 bases in the middle. The CDR3 contains 14 residues. Germline V lookup: CDR1 SGHTA, CDR2 FQGNSA. This CDR3 is CASSLGLGDVELFF. The CDR3 DNA sequence: TGTGCCAGCAGCTTAGGGTTAGGGGATGTGGAGCTGTTTTTT.

The chain carries TRBV19 and TRBJ2-3; tentative D call: TRBD1 (6 bases). Between the trimmed V and J ends, which lost 5 bases and 7 bases, there was a span of 10 bases. Germline loops: CDR1 LNHDA, CDR2 SQIVND (reference sequence). The length of the CDR3 is 12 residues. The CDR3 DNA reads TGTGCCAGTAGTCCCCAGGGGAATACGCAGTATTTT. Translated: CASSPQGNTQYF.

The chain uses TRBV2 and TRBJ2-7; no clear D gene. The CDR3 contains 11 residues. Germline CDR1 SNHLY, CDR2 FYNNEI. V dropped 5 bases and J dropped 3 bases, with 5 bases sitting between them. The CDR3 coding sequence is TGTGCCAGCAGTTATTACTACGAGCAGTACTTC. This translates into CASSYYYEQYF.

J is TRBJ2-6 and V is TRBV28; TRBD1 matches at 9 bases. CDR3 length: 17 amino acids. Germline V CDR1 and CDR2: MDHEN, SYDVKM. The ends lost 5 bases at V and 0 bases at J; junction bases unmatched: 5. The DNA for the CDR3 is TGTGCCAGCAGTCTCCCACAGGGGGCCTCTGGGGCCAACGTCCTGACTTTC. Residues: CASSLPQGASGANVLTF.

CDR3 nucleotides: TGCGCCAGCAGCTTGGTTCCTAGCGGGAGGGTAGAGACCCAGTACTTC. As protein: CASSLVPSGRVETQYF. The V call is TRBV5-1, the J call TRBJ2-5; 12 bases map to TRBD2. Germline loops: CDR1 SGHRS, CDR2 YFSETQ. The V gene end was trimmed by 0 bases and the J gene end by 4 bases; junction bases not matched to a gene: 4. The CDR3 is made up of 16 amino acids.